This T cell receptor beta chain was sequenced in a study of blood T cell repertoires in COVID-19. Background on the study: COVID-19 samples from acute and convalescent phases originated in the United States, Italy and Spain. Sample material is recorded as cDNA or gDNA derived from T cells, B-cell-depleted T cells, or PBMCs.

Original analysis: The authors estimated nucleated cell counts from reference gene primer amplification. TCRdb's copy holds only in-frame clones and misses some; the assay was immunoSEQ multiplex PCR. Clonal size and the V and J genes are those of that table, whereas D and trimming came from the DNA. The sample holds around 150,000 clones, 75% to 90% seen once. The ends lost 5 bases at V and 0 bases at J; junction bases unmatched: 8. The CDR3 runs to 18 residues. Germline loops: CDR1 SEHNR, CDR2 FQNEAQ (reference sequence). The sequencing sample was made of peripheral blood. The rearrangement uses TRBV7-9 and TRBJ2-1, with 12 bases identical to TRBD2. The sequence was obtained from a man aged 55 to 69 with active or convalescent COVID-19. The DNA for the CDR3 is TGTGCCAGCAGCCGGGGGACTAGCGGGCTCGTCTCCTACAATGAGCAGTTCTTC. It is translated as CASSRGTSGLVSYNEQFF.